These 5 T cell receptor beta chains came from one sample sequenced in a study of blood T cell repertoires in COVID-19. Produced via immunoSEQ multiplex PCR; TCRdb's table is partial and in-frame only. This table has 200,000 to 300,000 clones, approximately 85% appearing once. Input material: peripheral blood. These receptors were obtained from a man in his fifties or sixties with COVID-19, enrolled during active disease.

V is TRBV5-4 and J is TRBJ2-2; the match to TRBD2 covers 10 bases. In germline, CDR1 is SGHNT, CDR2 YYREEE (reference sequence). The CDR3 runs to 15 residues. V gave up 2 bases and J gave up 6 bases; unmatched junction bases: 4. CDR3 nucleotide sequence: TGTGCCAGCAGCTTCAGCGGGGGGGCCGCCGGGGAGCTGTTTTTT. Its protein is CASSFSGGAAGELFF.

The CDR3 bases are TGTGCCAGCAGCTTCCTCGGACTAGCGGGGGCCCGAGGGACCCAGTACTTC. Amino acid sequence: CASSFLGLAGARGTQYF. The chain joins TRBV13 to TRBJ2-5, with TRBD2 matching 13 bases. This CDR3 comprises 17 residues. Trimming cost V 3 bases and J 7 bases; bases outside gene matches: 11. CDR1 and CDR2 from the germline V gene are PRHDT and FYEKMQ (reference sequence).

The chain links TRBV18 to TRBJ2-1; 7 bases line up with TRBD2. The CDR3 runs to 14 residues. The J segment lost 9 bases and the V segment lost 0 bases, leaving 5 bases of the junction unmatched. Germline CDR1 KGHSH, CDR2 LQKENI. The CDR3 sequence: CASSPPNWGGEQFF. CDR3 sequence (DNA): TGTGCCAGCTCACCACCGAACTGGGGGGGTGAGCAGTTCTTC.

The CDR3 DNA reads TGTGCCAGCAGCATTGGGTCCAGGTATTTGCGTAATCAGCCCCAGCATTTT. It translates to CASSIGSRYLRNQPQHF. V and J are TRBV21-1 and TRBJ1-5; TRBD1 is taken as the D call from the table, unchecked against the DNA. TRBV21-1 corresponds to a pseudogene. The CDR3 is made up of 17 amino acids.

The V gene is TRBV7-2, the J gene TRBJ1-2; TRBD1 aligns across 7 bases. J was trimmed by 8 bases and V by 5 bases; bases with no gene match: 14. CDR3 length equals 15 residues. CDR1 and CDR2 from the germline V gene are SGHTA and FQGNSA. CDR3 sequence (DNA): TGTGCCAGCAGCCTGGAGGGACAGATCCGGAAGGGCTACACCTTC. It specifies CASSLEGQIRKGYTF.